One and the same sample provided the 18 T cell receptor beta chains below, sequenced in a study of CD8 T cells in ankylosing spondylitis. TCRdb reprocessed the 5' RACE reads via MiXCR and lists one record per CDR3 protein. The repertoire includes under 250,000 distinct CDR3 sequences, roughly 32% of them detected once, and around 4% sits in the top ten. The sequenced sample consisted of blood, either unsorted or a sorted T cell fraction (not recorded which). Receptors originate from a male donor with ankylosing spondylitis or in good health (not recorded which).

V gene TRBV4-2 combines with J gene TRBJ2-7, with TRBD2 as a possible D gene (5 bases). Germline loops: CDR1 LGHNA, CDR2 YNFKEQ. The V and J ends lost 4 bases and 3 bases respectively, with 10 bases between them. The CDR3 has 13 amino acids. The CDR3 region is CASSPRGLYEQYF. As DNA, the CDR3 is TGTGCCAGCAGCCCTCGGGGTCTCTACGAGCAGTACTTC.

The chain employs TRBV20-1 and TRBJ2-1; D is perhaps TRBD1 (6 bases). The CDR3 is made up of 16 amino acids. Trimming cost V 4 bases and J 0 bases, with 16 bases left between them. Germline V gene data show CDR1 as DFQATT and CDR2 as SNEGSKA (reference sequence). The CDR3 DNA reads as TGCAGTGCTATGGTATGGGACACCCACTCCTACAATGAGCAGTTCTTC. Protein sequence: CSAMVWDTHSYNEQFF.

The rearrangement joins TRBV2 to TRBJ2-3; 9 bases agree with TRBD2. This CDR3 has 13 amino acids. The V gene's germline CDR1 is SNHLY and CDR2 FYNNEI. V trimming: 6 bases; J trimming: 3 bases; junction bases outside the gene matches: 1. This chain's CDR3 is CASRGLATDTQYF. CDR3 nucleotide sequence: TGTGCCAGCAGAGGACTAGCGACAGATACGCAGTATTTT.

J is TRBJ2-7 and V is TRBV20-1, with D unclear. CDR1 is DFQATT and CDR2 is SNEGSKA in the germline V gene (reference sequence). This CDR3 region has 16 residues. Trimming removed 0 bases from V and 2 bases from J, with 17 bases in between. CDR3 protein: CSARDPQLDVTYEQYF. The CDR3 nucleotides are TGCAGTGCTAGAGATCCGCAGTTAGACGTGACCTACGAGCAGTACTTC.

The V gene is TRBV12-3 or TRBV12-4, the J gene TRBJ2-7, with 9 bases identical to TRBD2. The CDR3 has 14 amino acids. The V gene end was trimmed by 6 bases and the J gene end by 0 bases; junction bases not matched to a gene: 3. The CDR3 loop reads CASSAGGSSYEQYF. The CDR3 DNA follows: TGTGCCAGCAGCGCGGGGGGGAGCTCCTACGAGCAGTACTTC.

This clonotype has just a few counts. The CDR3 region is CASAQRAQGAPHEQYF. The CDR3 bases are TGTGCCAGCGCCCAACGGGCCCAGGGGGCTCCCCACGAGCAGTACTTC. V and J are TRBV27 and TRBJ2-7; 8 bases are a match to TRBD1. This CDR3 contains 16 residues. V dropped 8 bases and J dropped 5; count of bases not matched to a gene: 17. Germline loops: CDR1 MNHEY, CDR2 SMNVEV (reference sequence).

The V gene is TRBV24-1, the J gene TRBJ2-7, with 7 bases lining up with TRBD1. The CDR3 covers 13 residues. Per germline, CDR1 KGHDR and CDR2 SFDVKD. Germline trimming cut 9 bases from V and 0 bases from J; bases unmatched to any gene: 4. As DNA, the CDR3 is TGTGCCACCGGATGGGACAGCTCCTACGAGCAGTACTTC. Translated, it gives CATGWDSSYEQYF.

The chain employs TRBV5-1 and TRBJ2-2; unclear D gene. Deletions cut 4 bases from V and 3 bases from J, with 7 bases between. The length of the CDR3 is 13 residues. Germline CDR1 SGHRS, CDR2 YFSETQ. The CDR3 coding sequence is TGCGCCAGCAGCATCGACCACACCGGGGAGCTGTTTTTT. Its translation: CASSIDHTGELFF. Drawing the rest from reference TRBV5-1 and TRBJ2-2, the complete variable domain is KAGVTQTPRYLIKTRGQQVTLSCSPISGHRSVSWYQQTPGQGLQFLFEYFSETQRNKGNFPGRFSGRQFSNSRSEMNVSTLELGDSALYLCASSIDHTGELFFGEGSRLTVL.

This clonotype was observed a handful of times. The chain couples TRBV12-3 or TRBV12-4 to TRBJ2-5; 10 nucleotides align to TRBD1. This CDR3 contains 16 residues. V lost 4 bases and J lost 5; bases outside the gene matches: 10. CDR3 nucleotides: TGTGCCAGCAGTTCCGGGACAGGGGTTTCGGGGGAGACCCAGTACTTC. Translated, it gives CASSSGTGVSGETQYF.

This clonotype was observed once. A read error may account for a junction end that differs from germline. This CDR3 reads CAGSAGVTYEQYF. The CDR3 DNA follows: TGCGCCGGCAGCGCGGGGGTGACCTACGAGCAGTACTTC. The chain combines TRBV5-1 with TRBJ2-7; 7 bases fit TRBD2. This CDR3 region has 13 residues. The V gene's germline CDR1 is SGHRS and CDR2 YFSETQ.

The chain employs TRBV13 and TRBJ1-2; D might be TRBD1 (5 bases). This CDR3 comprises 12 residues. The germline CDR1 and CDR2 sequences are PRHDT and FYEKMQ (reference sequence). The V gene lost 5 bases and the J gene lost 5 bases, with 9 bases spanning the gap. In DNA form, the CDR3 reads TGTGCCAGCAGCGGGGGGGGTTATGGCTACACCTTC. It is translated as CASSGGGYGYTF.

The CDR3 sequence: CSARTGAMGTDTQYF. The CDR3 region has the DNA TGCAGTGCCAGGACGGGGGCGATGGGCACAGATACGCAGTATTTT. V usage is TRBV20-1 and J usage is TRBJ2-3; the D gene could be TRBD1 or TRBD2 (6 bases each). The CDR3 spans 15 residues. V shed 6 bases and J shed 1 base, with 17 bases lying between them. Per germline, CDR1 DFQATT and CDR2 SNEGSKA (reference sequence).

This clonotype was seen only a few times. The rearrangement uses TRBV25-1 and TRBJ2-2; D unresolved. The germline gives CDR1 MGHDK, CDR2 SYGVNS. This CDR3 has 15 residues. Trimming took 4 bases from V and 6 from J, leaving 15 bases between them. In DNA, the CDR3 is TGTGCCAGCAGTGCCCACAGAGGAGATGCCGGGGAGCTGTTTTTT. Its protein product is CASSAHRGDAGELFF.

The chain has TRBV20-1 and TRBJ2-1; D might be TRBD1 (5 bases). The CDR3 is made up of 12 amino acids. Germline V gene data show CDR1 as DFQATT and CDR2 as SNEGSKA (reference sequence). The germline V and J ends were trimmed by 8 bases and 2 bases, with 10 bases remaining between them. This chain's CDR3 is CSRQLAYNEQFF. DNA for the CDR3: TGCAGTAGACAGTTAGCCTACAATGAGCAGTTCTTC.

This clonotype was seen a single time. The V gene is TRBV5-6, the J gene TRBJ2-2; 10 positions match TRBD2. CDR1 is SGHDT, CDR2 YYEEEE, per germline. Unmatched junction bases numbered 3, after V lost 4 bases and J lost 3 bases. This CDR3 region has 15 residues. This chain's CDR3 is CASSQLAGYTGELFF. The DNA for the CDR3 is TGTGCCAGCAGCCAACTAGCGGGGTACACCGGGGAGCTGTTTTTT.

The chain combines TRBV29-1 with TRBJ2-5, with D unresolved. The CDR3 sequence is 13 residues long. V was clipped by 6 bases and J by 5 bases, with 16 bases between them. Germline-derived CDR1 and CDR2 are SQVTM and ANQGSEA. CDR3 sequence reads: CSVGPILGETQYF. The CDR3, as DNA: TGCAGCGTGGGTCCAATCCTTGGGGAGACCCAGTACTTC.

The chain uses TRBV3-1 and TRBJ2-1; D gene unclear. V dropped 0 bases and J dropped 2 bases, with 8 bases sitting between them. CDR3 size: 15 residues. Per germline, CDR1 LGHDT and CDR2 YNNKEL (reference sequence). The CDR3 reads CASSQEGQPYNEQFF. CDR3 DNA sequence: TGTGCCAGCAGCCAAGAGGGTCAGCCCTACAATGAGCAGTTCTTC.

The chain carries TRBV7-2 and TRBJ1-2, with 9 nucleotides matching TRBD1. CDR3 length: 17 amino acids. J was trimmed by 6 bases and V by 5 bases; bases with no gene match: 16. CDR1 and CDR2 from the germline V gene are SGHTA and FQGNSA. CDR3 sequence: CASSRIPGDRARDGYTF. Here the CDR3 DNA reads TGTGCCAGCAGCCGGATCCCTGGGGACAGGGCCAGAGATGGCTACACCTTC. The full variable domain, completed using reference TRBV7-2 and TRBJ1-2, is GAGVSQSPSNKVTEKGKDVELRCDPISGHTALYWYRQSLGQGLEFLIYFQGNSAPDKSGLPSDRFSAERTGGSVSTLTIQRTQQEDSAVYLCASSRIPGDRARDGYTFGSGTRLTVV.